The T cell receptor beta chain under discussion was sequenced for a study of sequential checkpoint blockade in melanoma. Turning to the study itself: Arm A got nivolumab then ipilimumab; arm B the reverse, 1:1. Each arm's sequence ended with maintenance nivolumab.

Treatment given: randomized to nivolumab then ipilimumab (arm A) or the reverse (arm B). From thawed PBMCs, live CD3+CD8+ cells negative for CD19 and CD56 were sorted. Sequenced by immunoSEQ multiplex PCR; TCRdb stores in-frame clones only, minus some. This sample has tens of thousands of clones, with roughly nine tenths found just once. Looked up from germline, CDR1 is LNHDA and CDR2 is SQIVND (reference sequence). With V trimmed by 3 bases and J by 7 bases, 10 bases remained unmatched. The CDR3 contains 17 residues. The sample in question was CD8+ T cells sorted from blood (inferred from file names), obtained from a patient given nivolumab and ipilimumab in sequence. This receptor was identified in a human donor with melanoma. The chain carries TRBV19 and TRBJ2-1; 12 positions agree with TRBD2. CDR3 DNA sequence: TGTGCCAGTAGTATTTTTCTAGCGGGAGGGGGAGGGAATGAGCAGTTCTTC. It yields the protein CASSIFLAGGGGNEQFF.